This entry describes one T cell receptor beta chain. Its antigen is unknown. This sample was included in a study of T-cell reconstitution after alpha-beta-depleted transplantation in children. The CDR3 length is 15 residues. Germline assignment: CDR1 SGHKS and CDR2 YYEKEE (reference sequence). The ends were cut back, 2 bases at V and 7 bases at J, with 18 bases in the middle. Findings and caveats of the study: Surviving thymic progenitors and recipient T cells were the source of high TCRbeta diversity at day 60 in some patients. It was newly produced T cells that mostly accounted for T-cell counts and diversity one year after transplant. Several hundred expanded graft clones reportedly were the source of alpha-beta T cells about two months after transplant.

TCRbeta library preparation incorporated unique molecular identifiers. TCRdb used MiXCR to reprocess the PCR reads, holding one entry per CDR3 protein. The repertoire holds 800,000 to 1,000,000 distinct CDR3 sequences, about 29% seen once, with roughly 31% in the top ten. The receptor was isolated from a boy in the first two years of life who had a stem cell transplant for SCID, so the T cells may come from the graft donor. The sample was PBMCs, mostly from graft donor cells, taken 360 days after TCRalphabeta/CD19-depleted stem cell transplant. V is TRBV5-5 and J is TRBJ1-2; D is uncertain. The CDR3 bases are TGTGCCAGCAGCTTACGCGCCTCTGAGGCGGGTGGCTACACCTTC. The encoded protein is CASSLRASEAGGYTF. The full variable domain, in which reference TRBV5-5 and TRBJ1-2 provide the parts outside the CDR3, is DAGVTQSPTHLIKTRGQQVTLRCSPISGHKSVSWYQQVLGQGPQFIFQYYEKEERGRGNFPDRFSARQFPNYSSELNVNALLLGDSALYLCASSLRASEAGGYTFGSGTRLTVV.